This entry features one T cell receptor (beta chain) sequence. Its antigen is not yet known. No base quality information exists; no much larger clone differs at one position. Library generation was performed with the immunoSEQ multiplex PCR assay. The multiplex PCR relied on a mix of 60 forward primers for TCR Vbeta segments and 13 reverse primers for TCR Jbeta segments. A multiplex PCR assay on genomic DNA amplified the CDR3 region of rearranged TCR beta genes. On the Illumina HiSeq System, the amplified TCR beta libraries were sequenced as 87-base-pair reads. From the authors' description of their analysis: A later analysis counted around 72 million unique TCR beta chains across the 550 to 700 repertoires, and 9.5 million to 11 million of these chains were shared by at least two donors. A nearest-neighbor algorithm error-corrected the raw reads and collapsed the reads into unique sequences, merging closely related sequences to remove PCR and sequencing errors. V, D and J gene segments were assigned by aligning CDR3 sequences to IMGT reference sequences. Each retained sequence needed at least a six-nucleotide match to both a V gene segment and a J gene segment. A rearrangement counted as productive if the CDR3 had no stop codons and remained in frame with V and J, and every other rearrangement counted as non-productive. Following IMGT convention, CDR3 was defined as the stretch from the second conserved V-encoded cysteine up to the conserved J-encoded phenylalanine. The earlier analysis of 450 to 750 of the donors excluded any sequence lacking an unambiguous match to a single V gene segment. An earlier analysis of around 600 of the donors classified V segments as functional when productive rearrangements were above 56.7% and as segregating when the standard deviation between donors was above 5%. To diagnose cytomegalovirus status from the catalog of TCR beta chain sequences, a statistical classification framework was built. In a later analysis, V and J genes were assigned by comparing TCR nucleotide sequences against IMGT/GENE-DB human TR gene sequences. The TCRdist pipeline was used in a later analysis to assign CDR3 sequences and most-parsimonious VDJ recombination scenarios. In a later analysis, each TCR beta chain was defined by its CDR3 amino acid sequence together with its V-gene family, and reads lacking a unique V-gene family were excluded. A later analysis removed nearly 600 highly shared, low-generation-probability nucleotide sequences to deal with suspected cross-contamination and a sequencing artifact. For each public chain, a later analysis derived a clonal expansion index from normalized ranks of inferred template counts within each repertoire. In a later analysis, generation probabilities were computed with a VDJ recombination model fitted to out-of-frame rearrangements, and the resulting probabilities were checked against IGoR. In a later analysis, TCR-TCR, TCR-HLA and TCR-CMV co-occurrence was scored with hypergeometric tests, and a repertoire-size bias correction was applied to TCR pairs. In a later analysis, false discovery rates were estimated by permuting HLA or CMV assignments 20 times. In a later analysis, co-occurring TCRs were grouped using DBSCAN, with TCRdist sequence similarity added in when clustering inside HLA-allele-positive subsets. For co-occurrence clustering, repertoires with fewer than 30,000 or more than 120,000 public chains were excluded, along with five or six repertoires with anomalous nucleotide sharing. TCRdb's version of the immuneACCESS table is confined to in-frame rearrangements and falls short of the full clone set. An unresolved V gene accounts for under half of the shortfall where checked; the remainder is of unknown origin. V, J and clone size were drawn from that table, and D and trimming were deduced from the DNA. The sample contains roughly 140,000 clones, around 74% of them found a single time. The biggest ten clones account for around 6.6% of the sample.

The data originate from a study of cytomegalovirus exposure and HLA in healthy donors (dated by TCRdb to 2016 to 2017). Background for the entire study: An earlier analysis of some 500 of the donors reported about 290 Gb of sequence data and some 120 million unique TCR beta sequences from about 179 million T cells. About 280 gigabases of sequencing data and 70 million to 100 million unique TCR sequences made up an early release that covered approximately 700 HLA-typed donors. Of the 398 genotyped donors, about 80% fell in the genetic ancestry cluster associated with self-reported Caucasian donors. The study aimed to test whether signatures of past pathogen exposure could be identified by cataloging public T cell receptors. The study used immunosequencing to profile the T cell repertoires of approximately 690 subjects and linked those repertoires to cytomegalovirus serostatus. Along with the approximately 600-subject first cohort, a separate validation cohort of around 120 different subjects was used. To predict cytomegalovirus infection status, the study combined high-throughput TCR immunosequencing, statistical association of individual TCRs with disease status, and machine learning. To study patterns of TCR occurrence, a later analysis re-analyzed previously published TCR beta repertoires from around 700 donors and added high-resolution HLA genotyping. In the later analysis, no new phenotypic data were used to find candidate immune exposures; instead, reliance was placed on TCR beta sequences and their occurrence across donors. To decide whether each TCR beta V gene segment behaved as functional or pseudogenic, an earlier analysis of 587 of the donors relied on high-throughput TCR beta sequencing. Alongside the repertoire data, information on donor age, sex, ethnicity and CMV serostatus was compiled. In a later genetic analysis, genome-wide SNP genotypes for about 60% of the 666 donors were used, and that subset was treated as a discovery cohort. Every repertoire in the discovery cohort had been generated on one and the same sequencing platform. Class I and class II HLA loci were covered by the typing at four-digit resolution. The number of donors typed differed by locus, with roughly 620-630 for A, B, C, DRB1 and DQB1, roughly 550 for DQA1, about 610 for DPA1, and approximately 470 for DPB1. About five DR-DQ haplotypes were treated as single units for association and clustering because of strong linkage in the cohort. Among about 370 genotyped donors of the cohort, an average of roughly 230,000 unique TCR beta nucleotide sequences was sequenced per donor, of which approximately 19% were non-productive.

On the study overall, not on this receptor specifically: When HLA alleles, especially DR and DQ, strongly co-occurred, attributing TCR associations to individual alleles was difficult. According to the authors, the approach could potentially be generalized to other disease states and immunological phenotypes. In a later analysis, HLA-associated TCR beta chains showed more clonal expansion and lower generation probabilities than non-associated chains that were equally common. A later genetic analysis reported fewer N-insertions in productive TCRs among donors in an Asian-associated ancestry cluster than the roughly 690-donor mean. An association between a missense DCLRE1C variant and V-gene and J-gene trimming of TCR beta chains was found in a later genetic analysis and replicated in an independent cohort. Across donors, most TCR sequences were observed very rarely, whereas some public TCRs were present in many individuals. Only TCR beta chains were sequenced in this cohort, and the absence of alpha or paired-chain data limited detectable features. A later analysis reported that several top co-occurrence clusters appeared linked to parvovirus B19, influenza, CMV and Epstein-Barr virus. In a later analysis, the rate of TCR association differed among HLA loci, with DRB1 alleles having the most associated TCRs and HLA-C alleles having the fewest. Presence/absence analyses assumed roughly uniform sequencing depth across donors, an assumption that may not hold. Immune exposure information for the cohort was limited to CMV serostatus. Broadly in line with IMGT annotations, most TCR beta V segments showed up in productive rearrangements about 87% or about 30% of the time in an earlier analysis of around 600 of the donors. The classifier was reported to diagnose cytomegalovirus status with high specificity and sensitivity in both the original and validation cohorts. In vitro tests confirmed that a few of the cytomegalovirus-associated TCR beta chains recognize cytomegalovirus antigens. In a later analysis, most CMV-associated TCR beta chains were found to appear HLA-restricted, with HLA associations seemingly driven largely by CMV exposure. Linkage disequilibrium might explain the correlated functional status among segregating V segments, but an unknown experimental factor could not be ruled out. At a false discovery rate of 0.05, a later analysis linked roughly 17,000 TCR beta sequences to specific HLA alleles. Because some donors lacked HLA typing at each locus, the association tests relied only on the typed subset. Some 15 rarely observed V segments, including chromosome 9 orphons, were excluded from the earlier analysis of some 590 of the donors because counts were too low. The sequencing pipeline was judged likely to have produced a cluster of highly shared sequence variants as a technical artifact. A further reported finding was that TCR beta sequences accurately predicted the HLA-A and HLA-B alleles for most subjects in the first cohort. The study gave a list of 150 to 200 TCR beta chains associated with cytomegalovirus. The 87-base-pair reads could not distinguish some IMGT-functional V segments, including TRBV6-2 and TRBV6-3, so those segments were excluded.

The cohort consisted of 666 healthy bone marrow donors. At the time of sampling, every cohort member was nominally healthy, though immune exposures that went unrecorded were likely present. The donor tested CMV seropositive, placing the donor among the roughly 300 seropositive members of the cohort. A peripheral blood sample was provided by each donor, and peripheral blood mononuclear cells were used for TCR beta sequencing. Genomic DNA was extracted from the blood cell samples with the Qiagen DNeasy Blood Extraction Kit. Trimming takes 1 base from V and 4 bases from J, and the germline ends sit 13 bases apart. CDR1 and CDR2, per the germline V gene, are SGHAT and FQNNGV. Measured from the cysteine to the phenylalanine, the CDR3 is 15 residues long. The entry retains the CDR3 DNA only, 45 bases that are in frame from base 1.

The origin of this receptor is a man in his forties or fifties in good health and CMV-seropositive. The sequenced material came from PBMCs. This chain is built from TRBV11-2 and TRBJ1-1; TRBD1 is a possible D gene, resting on 6 matching bases. The DNA is TGTGCCAGCAGCTTAGGGTGGGGACAAGCCACTGAAGCTTTCTTT. Translation gives CASSLGWGQATEAFF.